The present T cell receptor beta chain was sequenced within a study of blood T cells in healthy people across ages. Together with a sample-barcoded 5' primer, a J-beta primer mix was included in a second PCR lasting roughly 6 to 12 cycles. Each cDNA molecule, via a template-switch adaptor with 12 random nucleotides, was tagged. TCRdb itself ran the 5' RACE reads through MiXCR, one entry per CDR3 protein. The sample gives 750,000 to 1,000,000 distinct CDR3 sequences, 25% to 30% of which show up once; 10% to 13% is in the top ten. This clonotype has a handful of counts. The CDR3 consists of 14 residues. Trimming stripped 7 bases from V and 0 bases from J, with 10 bases between. These same data were also listed under a study on T cells of mothers and their children.

Sample: blood. The chain uses TRBV12-3 or TRBV12-4 and TRBJ2-4, with D perhaps TRBD2 (6 bases). The receptor was isolated from a woman in her 40s in good health. The CDR3 nucleotides read TGTGCCAGCACTACGGGGGTAGCCAAAAACATTCAGTACTTC. It encodes CASTTGVAKNIQYF.